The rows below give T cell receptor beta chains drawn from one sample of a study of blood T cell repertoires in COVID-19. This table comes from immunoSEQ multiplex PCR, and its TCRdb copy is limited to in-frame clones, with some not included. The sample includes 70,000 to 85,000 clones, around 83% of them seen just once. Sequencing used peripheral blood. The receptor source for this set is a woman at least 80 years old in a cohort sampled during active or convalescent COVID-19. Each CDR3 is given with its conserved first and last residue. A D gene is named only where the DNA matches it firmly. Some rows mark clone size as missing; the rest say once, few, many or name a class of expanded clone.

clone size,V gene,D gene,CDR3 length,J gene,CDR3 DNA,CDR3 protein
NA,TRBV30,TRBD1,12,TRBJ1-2,TGTGCCTGGGTCAGGGACAGGGTTGGCTACACCTTC,CAWVRDRVGYTF
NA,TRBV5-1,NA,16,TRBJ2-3,TGCGCCAGCAGCCCTCGCCAGTTGACAGCAGCAGATACGCAGTATTTT,CASSPRQLTAADTQYF
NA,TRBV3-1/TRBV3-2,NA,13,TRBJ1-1,TGTGCCAGCAGCCAAGAGAGTCACACTGAAGCTTTCTTT,CASSQESHTEAFF
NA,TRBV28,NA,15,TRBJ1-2,TGTGCCAGCAGTTCGACAGTCGGGGGGGACTATGGCTACACCTTC,CASSSTVGGDYGYTF
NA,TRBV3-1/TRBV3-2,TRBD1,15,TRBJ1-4,TGTGCCAGCAGCCAATCCAGGGGGCCGGATGAAAAACTGTTTTTT,CASSQSRGPDEKLFF
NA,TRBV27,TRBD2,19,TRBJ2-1,TGTGCCAGCAGTACGTCCGGGGCAATGAGCGGGATGACCTACAATGAGCAGTTCTTC,CASSTSGAMSGMTYNEQFF
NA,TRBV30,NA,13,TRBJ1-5,TGTGCCTGGAGTGACCAGGGGCTTCAGCCCCAGCATTTT,CAWSDQGLQPQHF
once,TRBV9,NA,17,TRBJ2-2,TGTGCCAGCAGCGTAGCCCCTAGCGCGATCATCACCGGGGAGCTGTTTTTT,CASSVAPSAIITGELFF
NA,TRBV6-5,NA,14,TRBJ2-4,TGTGCCAGCAGCCGAGCAGGGTCGCTTGACATTCAGTACTTC,CASSRAGSLDIQYF
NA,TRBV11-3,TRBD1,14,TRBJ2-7,TGTGCCAGCAGCCCCGGACAGGGGTTCTACGAGCAGTACTTC,CASSPGQGFYEQYF
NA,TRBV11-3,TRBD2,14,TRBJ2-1,TGTGCCAGCGGAGGACTAGCGGGAGACAATGAGCAGTTCTTC,CASGGLAGDNEQFF
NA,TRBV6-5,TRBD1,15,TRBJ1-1,TGTGCCAGCAGTTCATTACAGGGGGCGGGCACTGAAGCTTTCTTT,CASSSLQGAGTEAFF
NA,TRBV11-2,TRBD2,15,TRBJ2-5,TGTGCCAGCAGCTTAGCGGGAGGATCTCAAGAGACCCAGTACTTC,CASSLAGGSQETQYF
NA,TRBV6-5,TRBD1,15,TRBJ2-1,TGTGCCAGCAGTTACACAGGGGGTCCCTACAATGAGCAGTTCTTC,CASSYTGGPYNEQFF
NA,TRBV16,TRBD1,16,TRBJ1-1,TGTGCCAGCAGCCGAGCGAACAGGGGGCTAAGTACTGAAGCTTTCTTT,CASSRANRGLSTEAFF
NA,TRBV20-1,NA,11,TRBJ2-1,TGCAGTGCTAGCCCAGGGGATGAGCAGTTCTTC,CSASPGDEQFF
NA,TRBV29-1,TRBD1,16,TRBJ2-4,TGCAGCATCGAGGGGGCTCCAGAACGGGGCAAAAACATTCAGTACTTC,CSIEGAPERGKNIQYF
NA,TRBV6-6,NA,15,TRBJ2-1,TGTGCCAGCAGTTCGGATAGCGGCTCCTACAATGAGCAGTTCTTC,CASSSDSGSYNEQFF
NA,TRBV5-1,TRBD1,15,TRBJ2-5,TGCGCCAGCAGCTTGAATACAGGGGGGTTGGAGACCCAGTACTTC,CASSLNTGGLETQYF
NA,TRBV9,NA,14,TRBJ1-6,TGTGCCAGCAGCCTCCTACCCTATAATTCACCCCTCCACTTT,CASSLLPYNSPLHF